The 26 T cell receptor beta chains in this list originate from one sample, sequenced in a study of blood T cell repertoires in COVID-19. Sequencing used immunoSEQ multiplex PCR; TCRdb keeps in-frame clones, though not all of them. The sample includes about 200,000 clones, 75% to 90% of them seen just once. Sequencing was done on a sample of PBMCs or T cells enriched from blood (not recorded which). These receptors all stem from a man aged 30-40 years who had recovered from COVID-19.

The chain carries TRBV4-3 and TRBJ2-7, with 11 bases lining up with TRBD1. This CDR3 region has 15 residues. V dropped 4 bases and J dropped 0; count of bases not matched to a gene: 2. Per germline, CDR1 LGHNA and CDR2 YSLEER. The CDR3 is CASSPGTGGSYEQYF. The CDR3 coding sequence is TGCGCCAGCAGCCCGGGGACAGGGGGCTCCTACGAGCAGTACTTC.

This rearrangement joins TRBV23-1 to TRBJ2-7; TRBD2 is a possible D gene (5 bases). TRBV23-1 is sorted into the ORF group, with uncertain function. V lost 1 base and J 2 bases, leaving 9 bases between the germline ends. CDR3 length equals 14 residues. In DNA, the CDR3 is TGCGCCAGCAGTCAATTCGGGGTTACCTACGAGCAGTACTTC. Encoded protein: CASSQFGVTYEQYF.

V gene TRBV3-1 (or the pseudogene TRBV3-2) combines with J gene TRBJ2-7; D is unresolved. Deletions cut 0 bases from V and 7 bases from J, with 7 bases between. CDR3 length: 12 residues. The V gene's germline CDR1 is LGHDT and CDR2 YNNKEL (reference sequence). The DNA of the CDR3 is TGTGCCAGCAGCCAAGATAGTCGGGAGCAGTACTTC. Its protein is CASSQDSREQYF.

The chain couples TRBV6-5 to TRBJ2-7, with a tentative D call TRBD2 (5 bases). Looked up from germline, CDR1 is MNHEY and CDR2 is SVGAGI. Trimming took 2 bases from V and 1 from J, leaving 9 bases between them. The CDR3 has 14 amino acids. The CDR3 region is CASSYAGSSYEQYF. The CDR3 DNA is TGTGCCAGCAGTTACGCGGGTTCTTCCTACGAGCAGTACTTC.

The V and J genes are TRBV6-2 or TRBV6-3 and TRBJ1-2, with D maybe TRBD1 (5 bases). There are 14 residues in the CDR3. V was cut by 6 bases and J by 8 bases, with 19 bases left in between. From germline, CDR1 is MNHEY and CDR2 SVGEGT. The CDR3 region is CASSHGGGRDGYTF. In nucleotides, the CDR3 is TGTGCCAGCAGCCACGGGGGGGGAAGGGACGGCTACACCTTC.

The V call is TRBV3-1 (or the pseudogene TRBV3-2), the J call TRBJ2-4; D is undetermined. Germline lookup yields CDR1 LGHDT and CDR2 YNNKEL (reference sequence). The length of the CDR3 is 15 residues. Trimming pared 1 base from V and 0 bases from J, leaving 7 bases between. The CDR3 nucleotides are TGTGCCAGCAGCCAAGCCAGTTTAGCCAAAAACATTCAGTACTTC. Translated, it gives CASSQASLAKNIQYF.

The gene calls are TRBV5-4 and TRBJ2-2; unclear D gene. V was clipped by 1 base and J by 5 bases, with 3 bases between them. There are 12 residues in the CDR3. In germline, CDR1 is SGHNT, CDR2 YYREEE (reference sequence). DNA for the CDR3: TGTGCCAGCAGCTTGTTAACCGGGGAGCTGTTTTTT. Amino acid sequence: CASSLLTGELFF.

The CDR3 bases are TGTGCCACCAGTGATTCCCAGACAGCCCAGGGGAAAAACATTCAGTACTTC. It is translated as CATSDSQTAQGKNIQYF. The genes are TRBV24-1 and TRBJ2-4; the D gene is possibly TRBD1 (6 bases). Trimming stripped 2 bases from V and 4 bases from J, with 17 bases between. Germline CDR1 and CDR2: KGHDR and SFDVKD. The CDR3 is made up of 17 amino acids.

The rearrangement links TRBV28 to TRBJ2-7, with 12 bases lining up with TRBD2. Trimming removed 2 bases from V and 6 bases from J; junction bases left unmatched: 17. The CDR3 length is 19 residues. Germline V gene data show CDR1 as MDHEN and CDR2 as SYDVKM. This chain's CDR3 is CASSLEYWASGRAVGEQYF. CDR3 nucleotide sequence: TGTGCCAGCAGTTTAGAGTACTGGGCTAGCGGGAGGGCCGTAGGCGAGCAGTACTTC.

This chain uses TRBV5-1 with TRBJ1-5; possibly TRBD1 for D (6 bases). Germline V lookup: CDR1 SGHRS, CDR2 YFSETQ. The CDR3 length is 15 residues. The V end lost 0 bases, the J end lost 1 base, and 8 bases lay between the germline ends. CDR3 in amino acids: CASSLAGESNQPQHF. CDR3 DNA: TGCGCCAGCAGCTTGGCAGGGGAGAGCAATCAGCCCCAGCATTTT.

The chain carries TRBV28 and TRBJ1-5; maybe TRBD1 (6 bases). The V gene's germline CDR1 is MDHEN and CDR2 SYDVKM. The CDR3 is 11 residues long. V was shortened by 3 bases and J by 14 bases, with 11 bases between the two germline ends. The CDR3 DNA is TGTGCCAGCAGTTTGGGGGCGGGGGAGCATTTT. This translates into CASSLGAGEHF.

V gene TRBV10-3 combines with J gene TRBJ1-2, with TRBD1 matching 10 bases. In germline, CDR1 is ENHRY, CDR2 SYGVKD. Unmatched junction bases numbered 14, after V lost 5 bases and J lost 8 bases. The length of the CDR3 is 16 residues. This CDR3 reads CAISTQPSDRGNGYTF. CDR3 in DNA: TGTGCCATCAGTACCCAACCATCGGACAGGGGGAACGGCTACACCTTC.

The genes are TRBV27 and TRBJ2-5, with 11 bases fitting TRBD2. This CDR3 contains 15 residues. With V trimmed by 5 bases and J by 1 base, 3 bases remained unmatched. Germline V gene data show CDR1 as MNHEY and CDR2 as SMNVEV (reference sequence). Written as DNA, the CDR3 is TGTGCCAGCAGTCCAGGGACTAGCGGCCAAGAGACCCAGTACTTC. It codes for CASSPGTSGQETQYF.

The CDR3 loop is CATSNDRGRGGELFF. DNA of the CDR3: TGTGCCACCAGCAACGACAGGGGGCGGGGCGGGGAGCTGTTTTTT. The chain combines TRBV15 with TRBJ2-2, with 10 nucleotides matching TRBD1. V lost 4 bases, J lost 7 bases, and 6 bases stayed unmatched. CDR1 is LNHNV and CDR2 is YYDKDF in the germline V gene (reference sequence). CDR3 size: 15 residues.

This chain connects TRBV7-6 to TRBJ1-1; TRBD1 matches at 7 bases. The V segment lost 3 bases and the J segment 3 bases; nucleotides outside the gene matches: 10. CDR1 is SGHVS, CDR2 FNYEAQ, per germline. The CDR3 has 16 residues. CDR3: CASSLSRTGRDTEAFF. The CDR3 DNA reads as TGTGCCAGCAGCTTGAGTCGGACAGGACGTGACACTGAAGCTTTCTTT.

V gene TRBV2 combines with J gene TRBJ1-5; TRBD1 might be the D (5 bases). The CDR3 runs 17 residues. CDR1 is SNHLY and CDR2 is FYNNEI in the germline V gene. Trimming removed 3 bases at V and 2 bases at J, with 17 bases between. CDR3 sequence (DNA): TGTGCCAGCAGTGACCTTTATGCGGGGGGTGGCAATCAGCCCCAGCATTTT. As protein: CASSDLYAGGGNQPQHF. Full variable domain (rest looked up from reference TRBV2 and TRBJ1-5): EPEVTQTPSHQVTQMGQEVILRCVPISNHLYFYWYRQILGQKVEFLVSFYNNEISEKSEIFDDQFSVERPDGSNFTLKIRSTKLEDSAMYFCASSDLYAGGGNQPQHFGDGTRLSIL.

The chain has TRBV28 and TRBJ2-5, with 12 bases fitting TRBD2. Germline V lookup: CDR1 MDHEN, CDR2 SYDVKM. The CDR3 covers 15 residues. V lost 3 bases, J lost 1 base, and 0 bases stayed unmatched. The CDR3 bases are TGTGCCAGCAGTTTGACTAGCGGGAGCCAAGAGACCCAGTACTTC. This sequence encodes CASSLTSGSQETQYF.

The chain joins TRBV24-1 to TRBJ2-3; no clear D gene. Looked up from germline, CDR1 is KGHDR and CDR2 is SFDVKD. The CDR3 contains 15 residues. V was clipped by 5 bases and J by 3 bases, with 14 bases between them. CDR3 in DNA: TGTGCCACCAGTGGTAGGAGATATTATACAGATACGCAGTATTTT. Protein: CATSGRRYYTDTQYF.

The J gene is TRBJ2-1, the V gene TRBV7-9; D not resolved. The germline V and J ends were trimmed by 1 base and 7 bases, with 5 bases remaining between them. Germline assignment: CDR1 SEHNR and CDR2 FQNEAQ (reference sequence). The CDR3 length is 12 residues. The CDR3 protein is CASSLVANEQFF. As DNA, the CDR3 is TGTGCCAGCAGCTTAGTAGCTAATGAGCAGTTCTTC.

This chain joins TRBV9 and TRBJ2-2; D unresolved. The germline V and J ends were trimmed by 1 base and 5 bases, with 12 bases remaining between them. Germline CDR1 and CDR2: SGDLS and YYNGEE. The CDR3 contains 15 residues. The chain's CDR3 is CASSVTPSFTGELFF. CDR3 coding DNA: TGTGCCAGCAGCGTAACCCCCAGTTTTACCGGGGAGCTGTTTTTT.

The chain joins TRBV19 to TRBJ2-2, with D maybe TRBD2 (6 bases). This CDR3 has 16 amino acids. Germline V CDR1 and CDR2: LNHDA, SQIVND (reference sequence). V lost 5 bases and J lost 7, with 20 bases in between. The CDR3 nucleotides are TGTGCCAGTAGTCGAGGGACGTCCATGGGGGGCGGGGAGCTGTTTTTT. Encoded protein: CASSRGTSMGGGELFF.

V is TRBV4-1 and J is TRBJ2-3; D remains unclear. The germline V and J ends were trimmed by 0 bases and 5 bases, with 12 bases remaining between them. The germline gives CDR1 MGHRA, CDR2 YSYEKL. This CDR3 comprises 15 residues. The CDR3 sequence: CASSQEVLPGDTQYF. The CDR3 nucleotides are TGCGCCAGCAGCCAAGAGGTCCTCCCAGGAGATACGCAGTATTTT.

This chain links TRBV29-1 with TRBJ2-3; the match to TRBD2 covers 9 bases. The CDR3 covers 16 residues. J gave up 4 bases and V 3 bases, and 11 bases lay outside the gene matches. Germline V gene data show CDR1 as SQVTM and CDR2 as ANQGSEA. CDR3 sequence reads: CSVDSRLADFPDTQYF. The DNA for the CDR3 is TGCAGCGTTGACTCCCGACTAGCGGACTTTCCAGATACGCAGTATTTT.

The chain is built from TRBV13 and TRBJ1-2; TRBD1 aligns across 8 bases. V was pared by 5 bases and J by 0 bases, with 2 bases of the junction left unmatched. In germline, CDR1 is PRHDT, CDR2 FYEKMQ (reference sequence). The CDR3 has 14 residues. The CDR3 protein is CASSRDRTNYGYTF. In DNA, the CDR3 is TGTGCCAGCAGCAGGGACAGGACTAACTATGGCTACACCTTC.

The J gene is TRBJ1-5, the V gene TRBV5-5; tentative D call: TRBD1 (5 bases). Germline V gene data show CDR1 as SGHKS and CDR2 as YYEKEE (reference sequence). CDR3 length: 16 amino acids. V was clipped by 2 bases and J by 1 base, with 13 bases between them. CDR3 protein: CASSLSAGPSNQPQHF. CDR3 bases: TGTGCCAGCAGCTTAAGTGCAGGGCCGAGCAATCAGCCCCAGCATTTT.

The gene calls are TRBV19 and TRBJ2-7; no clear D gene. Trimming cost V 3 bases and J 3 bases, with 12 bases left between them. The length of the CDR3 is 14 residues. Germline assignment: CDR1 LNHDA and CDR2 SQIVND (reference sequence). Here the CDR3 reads CASSMAVNRYEQYF. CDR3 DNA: TGTGCCAGTAGTATGGCCGTAAATCGCTACGAGCAGTACTTC.